These 3 T cell receptor beta chains came from one sample sequenced in a study of blood T cell repertoires in COVID-19. Repertoires were generated with immunoSEQ multiplex PCR, while TCRdb's copy carries only in-frame clones and drops some. The sample gives roughly 240,000 clones, 83% of which show up once; 3% to 4.5% is in the top ten. Sequences were obtained from PBMCs or T cells enriched from blood (not recorded which). The receptors shown here come from a woman in her thirties or forties who had been exposed to COVID-19.

The V gene is TRBV30, the J gene TRBJ2-5; no clear D gene. V dropped 3 bases and J dropped 5 bases, with 7 bases sitting between them. Germline V gene lookup returns CDR1 GTSNPN and CDR2 SVGIG (reference sequence). This CDR3 is 11 amino acids long. The CDR3 here is CAWSRWETQYF. The DNA for the CDR3 is TGTGCCTGGAGCCGGTGGGAGACCCAGTACTTC.

In its sample, this clone was seen once. The CDR3 sequence: CASSPGIEGVTEAFF. The CDR3 bases are TGTGCCAGCTCACCAGGTATCGAGGGTGTCACTGAAGCTTTCTTT. The chain combines TRBV18 with TRBJ1-1; no clear D gene. Germline loops: CDR1 KGHSH, CDR2 LQKENI. This CDR3 contains 15 residues. With 2 bases removed from V and 4 bases from J, the gap between germline ends came to 14 bases.

V usage is TRBV4-1 and J usage is TRBJ1-2, with D maybe TRBD1 (5 bases). The CDR3 loop spans 14 amino acids. V dropped 0 bases and J dropped 8 bases, with 13 bases sitting between them. Germline assignment: CDR1 MGHRA and CDR2 YSYEKL. The CDR3 coding sequence is TGCGCCAGCAGCCAAGATCAGGGCAGACACGGCTACACCTTC. Protein: CASSQDQGRHGYTF.